The entry below describes one T cell receptor (beta chain). This receptor's antigen is unknown. Per-base qualities were not stored, and no clone one base away is much larger. The data derive from a study of blood T cell repertoires in COVID-19 (dated by TCRdb to about 2020). At the level of the whole study: Samples covering the acute and convalescent phases of COVID-19 were provided by collaborators in the United States, Italy and Spain. The material from the prospective study consisted of cDNA or gDNA derived from T cells, B-cell-depleted T cells, or PBMCs. Deeply sampled blood TCRbeta repertoires from subjects exposed to, actively infected with, or recovered from COVID-19 were included in the dataset. The repertoires were released in a freely available public database meant as a resource for research on the immune response to SARS-CoV-2. The samples were drawn from two sources: the first 160 participants of the ongoing ImmuneRACE study, and about 1,300 subjects contributed by 6 global collaborators. The sample metadata nearly always contained a de-identified subject ID, COVID-19 status, age in years and sex. Where available, HLA class I and class II types were obtained from metadata supplied by the sample provider rather than from assay-based typing. General findings and caveats noted by the study authors: The quantity of clinical and demographic metadata differed by source and by participant and was supplied without curation.

TCRbeta CDR3 regions were amplified from genomic DNA using the immunoSEQ Assay, a bias-controlled multiplex PCR. On the study's bioinformatics: The number of nucleated cells in each sample was estimated from the amplification of reference gene primers within the assay. Sequence reads were collapsed and filtered to measure the absolute abundance of every unique TCRbeta CDR3 rearrangement. For each sample, productive Simpson clonality was calculated as the square root of Simpson's diversity index across productive rearrangements. Drawn from immuneACCESS, this table holds only the in-frame rearrangements with V and J called that TCRdb kept. Clones are partly lost; checked studies trace under half to an unresolved V gene and leave the rest unexplained. V and J calls and clone size follow that table, whereas D and trimming were derived from the DNA. This sample comprises under 200,000 clones, roughly four fifths of them detected only once. Approximately 1.5% of the sample comes from the top ten.

V gives up 0 bases and J gives up 7 bases, and the segment between their germline ends measures 14 bases. The germline V gene supplies CDR1 SGDLS and CDR2 YYNGEE. The CDR3 starts with the cysteine, ends with the phenylalanine, and has 16 residues. The retained sequence is limited to the CDR3, 48 bases, with the frame set at the first base. The collaborating institutions used their own protocols to collect whole blood in K2EDTA tubes. Collaborator samples were shipped for TCRbeta analysis as frozen whole blood, isolated PBMCs, or DNA extracted from either sample type. The sample taken for sequencing was peripheral blood. This clonotype was obtained from a human donor in a cohort sampled during active COVID-19. The sequence joins TRBV9 to TRBJ1-6; the D gene identity is not certain. The CDR3 sequence is CASSVGQAVVNSPLHF. The DNA is TGTGCCAGCAGCGTAGGGCAGGCAGTCGTCAATTCACCCCTCCACTTT.